The source of this T cell receptor beta chain is a study of T cells in Graves' hyperthyroidism and ophthalmopathy. Subjects with ophthalmopathy showed a Clinical Activity Score no lower than 3, a NOSPECS grade no lower than 4, and a duration shorter than 3 months. A remark on this clonotype: Its target is not known.

V was clipped by 6 bases and J by 5 bases, with 10 bases between them. The CDR3 has 12 residues. Looked up from germline, CDR1 is SQVTM and CDR2 is ANQGSEA. Study findings and constraints: Stable hyperthyroidism was told apart from ophthalmopathy by a model built on 13 V-J features. Within blood appeared most thyroid clonotypes that had expanded above 0.001.

Template material for amplifying TCR beta CDR3 regions consisted of RNA transcripts. When the TCR CDR3 underwent first-round RT-PCR, the HTBI primer set was used. One entry per CDR3 protein, called by TCRdb with MiXCR from the multiplex PCR reads. The sample lists 350,000 to 450,000 distinct CDR3 sequences, about an eighth occurring once. This chain joins TRBV29-1 and TRBJ1-4; D uncertain. What was sequenced was blood. This receptor was identified in a man aged 45-65 years with Graves' ophthalmopathy. This chain's CDR3 is CSVGHGNEKLFF. The CDR3 DNA reads as TGCAGCGTCGGCCATGGGAATGAAAAACTGTTTTTT.